This T cell receptor beta chain came from a study of T cells in Graves' hyperthyroidism and ophthalmopathy. Study-wide background: Peripheral blood was collected at initial diagnosis, before any treatment.

Study outcomes and limitations: Blood also carried most thyroid clonotypes expanded above 0.001.

The TCR beta CDR3 regions underwent amplification using RNA transcripts as the source. The HTBI set primed first-round TCR CDR3 RT-PCR. Via MiXCR, TCRdb re-called the multiplex PCR reads, giving one row per CDR3 protein. The table records hundreds of thousands of distinct CDR3 sequences, roughly 14% of them present only once. Duration under 3 months, a NOSPECS grade of at least 4, and a Clinical Activity Score of at least 3 characterized the ophthalmopathy patients. Researchers barred patients who had uncontrolled infection, other autoimmune disease, pregnancy or lactation. The CDR3 sequence is 13 residues long. Germline V lookup: CDR1 SGHRS, CDR2 YFSETQ. As concerns this clonotype: No antigen is known for it. Being one base from a much bigger clone, this may be a read error.

The chain carries TRBV5-1 and TRBJ1-1, with D possibly being TRBD1 (5 bases). The sequence was obtained from a man younger than 35 with Graves' ophthalmopathy. Sequencing was performed on blood. The CDR3: CASSPWGVAEAFF. In DNA form, the CDR3 reads TGTGCCAGCAGCCCGTGGGGGGTAGCTGAAGCTTTCTTT. Drawing the rest from reference TRBV5-1 and TRBJ1-1, the complete variable domain is KAGVTQTPRYLIKTRGQQVTLSCSPISGHRSVSWYQQTPGQGLQFLFEYFSETQRNKGNFPGRFSGRQFSNSRSEMNVSTLELGDSALYLCASSPWGVAEAFFGQGTRLTVV.